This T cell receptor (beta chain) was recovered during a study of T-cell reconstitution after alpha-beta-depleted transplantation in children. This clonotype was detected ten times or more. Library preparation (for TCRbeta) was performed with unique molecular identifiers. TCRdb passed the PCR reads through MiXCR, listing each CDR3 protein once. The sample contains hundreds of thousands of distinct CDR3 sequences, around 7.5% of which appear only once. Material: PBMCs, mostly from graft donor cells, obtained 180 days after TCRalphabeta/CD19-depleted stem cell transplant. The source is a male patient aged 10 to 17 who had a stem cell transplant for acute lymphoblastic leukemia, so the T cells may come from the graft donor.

The CDR3 loop is CAGSEGGSDTEAFF. In DNA, the CDR3 is TGTGCCGGCTCTGAAGGGGGGTCGGACACTGAAGCTTTCTTT. The chain employs TRBV6-1 and TRBJ1-1; maybe TRBD1 (6 bases). This CDR3 contains 14 residues. Germline CDR1 and CDR2: MNHNS and SASEGT. V was clipped by 11 bases and J by 3 bases, with 19 bases between them.